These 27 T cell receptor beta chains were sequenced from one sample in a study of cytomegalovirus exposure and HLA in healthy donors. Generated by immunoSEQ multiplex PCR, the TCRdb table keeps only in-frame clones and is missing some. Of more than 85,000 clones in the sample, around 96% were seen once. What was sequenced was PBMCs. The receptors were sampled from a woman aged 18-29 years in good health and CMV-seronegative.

CDR3 DNA: TGTGCCAGTAGTATAGATCTCGCCAGGGTTGACACTGAAGCTTTCTTT. Its protein product is CASSIDLARVDTEAFF. The chain is built from TRBV19 and TRBJ1-1; TRBD1 is a possible D gene (5 bases). The CDR3 covers 16 residues. V gave up 0 bases and J gave up 3 bases, with 14 bases separating them. Per the germline V gene, CDR1 is LNHDA and CDR2 is SQIVND (reference sequence).

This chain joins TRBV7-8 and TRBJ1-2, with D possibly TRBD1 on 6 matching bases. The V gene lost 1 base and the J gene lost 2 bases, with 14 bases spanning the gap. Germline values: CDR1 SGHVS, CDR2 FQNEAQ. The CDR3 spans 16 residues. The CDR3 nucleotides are TGTGCCAGCAGCTTAGTGTCAACAGGGCAAAACTATGGCTACACCTTC. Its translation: CASSLVSTGQNYGYTF.

The CDR3 loop is CASSSPGLSYTDTQYF. The CDR3 DNA reads TGTGCCAGCAGTTCACCGGGACTTTCATACACAGATACGCAGTATTTT. V gene TRBV28 combines with J gene TRBJ2-3; D possibly corresponds to TRBD2 (6 bases). The CDR3 runs to 16 residues. Germline lookup yields CDR1 MDHEN and CDR2 SYDVKM. V lost 4 bases to trimming and J lost 2 bases, with 16 bases between them.

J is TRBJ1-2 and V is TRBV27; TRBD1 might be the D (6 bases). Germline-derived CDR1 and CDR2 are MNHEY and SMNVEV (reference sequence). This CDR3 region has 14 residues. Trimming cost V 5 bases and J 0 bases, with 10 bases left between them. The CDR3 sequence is CASSETGANYGYTF. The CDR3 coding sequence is TGTGCCAGCAGTGAGACAGGAGCTAACTATGGCTACACCTTC.

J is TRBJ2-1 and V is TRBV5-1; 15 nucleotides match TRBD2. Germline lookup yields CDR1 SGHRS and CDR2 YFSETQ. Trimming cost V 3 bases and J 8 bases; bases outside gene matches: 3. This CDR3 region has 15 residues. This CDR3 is CASSWTSGGADEQFF. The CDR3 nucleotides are TGCGCCAGCAGCTGGACTAGCGGGGGGGCCGATGAGCAGTTCTTC.

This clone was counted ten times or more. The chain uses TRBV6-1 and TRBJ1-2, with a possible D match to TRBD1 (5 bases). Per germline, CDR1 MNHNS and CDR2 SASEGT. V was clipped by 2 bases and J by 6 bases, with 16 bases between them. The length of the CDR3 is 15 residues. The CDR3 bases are TGTGCCAGCAGTGAACCGGAAGGGGTGCAGGATGGCTACACCTTC. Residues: CASSEPEGVQDGYTF.

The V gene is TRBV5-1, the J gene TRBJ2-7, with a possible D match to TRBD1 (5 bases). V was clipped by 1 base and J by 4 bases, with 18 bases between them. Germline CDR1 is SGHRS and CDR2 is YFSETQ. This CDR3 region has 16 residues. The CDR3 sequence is CASSLHTGEDLYEQYF. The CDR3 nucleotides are TGCGCCAGCAGCTTGCATACAGGAGAAGATCTTTACGAGCAGTACTTC.

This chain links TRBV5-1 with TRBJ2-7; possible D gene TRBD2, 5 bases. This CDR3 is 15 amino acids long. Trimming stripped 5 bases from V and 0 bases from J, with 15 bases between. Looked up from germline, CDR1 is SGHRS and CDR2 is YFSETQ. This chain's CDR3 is CASSFPSGVSYEQYF. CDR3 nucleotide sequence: TGCGCCAGCAGTTTTCCCTCCGGGGTCTCCTACGAGCAGTACTTC. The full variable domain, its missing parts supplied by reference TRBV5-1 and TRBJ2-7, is KAGVTQTPRYLIKTRGQQVTLSCSPISGHRSVSWYQQTPGQGLQFLFEYFSETQRNKGNFPGRFSGRQFSNSRSEMNVSTLELGDSALYLCASSFPSGVSYEQYFGPGTRLTVT.

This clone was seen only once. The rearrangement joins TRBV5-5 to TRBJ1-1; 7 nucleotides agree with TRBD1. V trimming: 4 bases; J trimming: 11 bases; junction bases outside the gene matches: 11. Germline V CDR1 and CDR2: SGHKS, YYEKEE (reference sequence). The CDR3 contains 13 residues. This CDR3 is CASSPLRQGVAFF. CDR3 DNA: TGTGCCAGCAGCCCACTGCGTCAGGGGGTCGCTTTCTTT.

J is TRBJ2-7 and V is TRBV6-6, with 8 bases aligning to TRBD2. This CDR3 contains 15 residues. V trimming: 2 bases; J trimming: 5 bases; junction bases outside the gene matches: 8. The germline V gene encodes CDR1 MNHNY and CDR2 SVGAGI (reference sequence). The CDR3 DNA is TGTGCCAGCAGTTACAGGCAGCGGGAGTACGACGAGCAGTACTTC. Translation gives CASSYRQREYDEQYF.

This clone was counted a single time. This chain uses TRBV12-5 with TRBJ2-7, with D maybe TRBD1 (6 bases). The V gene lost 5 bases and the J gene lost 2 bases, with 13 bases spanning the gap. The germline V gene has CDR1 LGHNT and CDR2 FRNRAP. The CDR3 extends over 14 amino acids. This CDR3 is CASGKEGDPYEQYF. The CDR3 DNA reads TGTGCTAGTGGTAAAGAGGGGGACCCCTACGAGCAGTACTTC.

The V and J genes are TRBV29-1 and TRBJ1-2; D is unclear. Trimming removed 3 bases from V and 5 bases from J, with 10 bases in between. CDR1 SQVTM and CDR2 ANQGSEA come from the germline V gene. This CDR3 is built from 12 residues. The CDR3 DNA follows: TGCAGCGTTGAGGCAGGCCCTTATGGCTACACCTTC. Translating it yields CSVEAGPYGYTF.

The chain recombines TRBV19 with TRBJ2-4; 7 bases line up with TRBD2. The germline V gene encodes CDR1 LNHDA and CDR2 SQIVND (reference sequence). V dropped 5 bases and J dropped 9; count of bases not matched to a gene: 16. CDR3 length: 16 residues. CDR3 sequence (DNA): TGTGCCAGTAGTCCCAATGCTGCGGGAGTTTGGGGCATTCAGTACTTC. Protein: CASSPNAAGVWGIQYF.

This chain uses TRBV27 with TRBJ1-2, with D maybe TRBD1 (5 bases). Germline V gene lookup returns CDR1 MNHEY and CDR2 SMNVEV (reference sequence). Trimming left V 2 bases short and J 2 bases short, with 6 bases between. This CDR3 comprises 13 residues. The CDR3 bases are TGTGCCAGCAGTTTACGGGGGAACTATGGCTACACCTTC. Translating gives CASSLRGNYGYTF.

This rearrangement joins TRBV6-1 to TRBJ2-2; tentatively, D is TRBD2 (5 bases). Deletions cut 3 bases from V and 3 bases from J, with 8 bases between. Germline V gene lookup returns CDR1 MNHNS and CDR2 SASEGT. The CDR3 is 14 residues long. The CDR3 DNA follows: TGTGCCAGCAGTGATCAAGCGGACACCGGGGAGCTGTTTTTT. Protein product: CASSDQADTGELFF.

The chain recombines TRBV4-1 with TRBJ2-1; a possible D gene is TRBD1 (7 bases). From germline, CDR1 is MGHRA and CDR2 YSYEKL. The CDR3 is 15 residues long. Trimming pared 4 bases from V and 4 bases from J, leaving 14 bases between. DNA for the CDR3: TGCGCCAGCAGCCTTGCAGGGGGGTTATACAATGAGCAGTTCTTC. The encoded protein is CASSLAGGLYNEQFF.

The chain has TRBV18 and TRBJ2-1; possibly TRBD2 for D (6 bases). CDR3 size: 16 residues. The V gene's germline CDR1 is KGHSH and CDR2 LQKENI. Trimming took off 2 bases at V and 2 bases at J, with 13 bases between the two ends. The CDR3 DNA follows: TGTGCCAGCTCACCAAAGCGGGTGGATACCTACAATGAGCAGTTCTTC. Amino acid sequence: CASSPKRVDTYNEQFF.

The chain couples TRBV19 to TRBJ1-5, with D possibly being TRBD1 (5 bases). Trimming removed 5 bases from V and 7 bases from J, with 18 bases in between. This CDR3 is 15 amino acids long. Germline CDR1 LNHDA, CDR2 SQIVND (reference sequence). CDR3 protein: CASSSRSGRGQPQHF. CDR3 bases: TGTGCCAGTAGTTCGAGGAGCGGGAGGGGCCAGCCCCAGCATTTT.

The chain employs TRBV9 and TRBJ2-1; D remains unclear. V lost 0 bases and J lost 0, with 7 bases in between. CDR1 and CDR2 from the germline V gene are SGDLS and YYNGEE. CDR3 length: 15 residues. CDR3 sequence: CASSVESVSYNEQFF. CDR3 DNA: TGTGCCAGCAGCGTAGAAAGCGTCTCCTACAATGAGCAGTTCTTC. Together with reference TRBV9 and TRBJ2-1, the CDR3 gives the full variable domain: DSGVTQTPKHLITATGQRVTLRCSPRSGDLSVYWYQQSLDQGLQFLIQYYNGEERAKGNILERFSAQQFPDLHSELNLSSLELGDSALYFCASSVESVSYNEQFFGPGTRLTVL.

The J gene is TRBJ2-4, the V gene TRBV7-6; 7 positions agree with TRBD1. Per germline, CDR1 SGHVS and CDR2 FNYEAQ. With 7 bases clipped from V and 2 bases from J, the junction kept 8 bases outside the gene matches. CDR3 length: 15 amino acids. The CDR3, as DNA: TGTGCCAGCACCCGACCGACAGGGACCAAAAACATTCAGTACTTC. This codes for CASTRPTGTKNIQYF.

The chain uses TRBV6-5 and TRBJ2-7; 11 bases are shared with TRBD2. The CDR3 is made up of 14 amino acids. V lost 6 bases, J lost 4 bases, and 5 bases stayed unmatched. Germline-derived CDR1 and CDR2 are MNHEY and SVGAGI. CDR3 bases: TGTGCCAGCAGACCGGGACTAGCGGTATACGAGCAGTACTTC. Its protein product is CASRPGLAVYEQYF.

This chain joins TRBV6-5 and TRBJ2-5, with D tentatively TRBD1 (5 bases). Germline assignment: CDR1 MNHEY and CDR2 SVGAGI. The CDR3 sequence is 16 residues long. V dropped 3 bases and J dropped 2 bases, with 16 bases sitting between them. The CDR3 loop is CASSYLSMSGQETQYF. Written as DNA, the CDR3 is TGTGCCAGCAGTTATCTGAGCATGTCAGGGCAAGAGACCCAGTACTTC.

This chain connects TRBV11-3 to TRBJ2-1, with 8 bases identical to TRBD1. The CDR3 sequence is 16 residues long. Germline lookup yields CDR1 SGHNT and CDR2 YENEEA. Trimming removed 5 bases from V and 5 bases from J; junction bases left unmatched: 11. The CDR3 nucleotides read TGTGCCAGCAGCCACACGACAGGGGAATATAACAATGAGCAGTTCTTC. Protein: CASSHTTGEYNNEQFF.

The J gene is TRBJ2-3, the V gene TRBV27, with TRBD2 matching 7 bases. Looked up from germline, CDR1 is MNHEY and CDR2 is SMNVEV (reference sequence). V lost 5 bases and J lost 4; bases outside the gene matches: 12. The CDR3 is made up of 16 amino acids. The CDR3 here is CASSRAAGTISDTQYF. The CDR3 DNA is TGTGCCAGCAGTCGAGCGGCCGGGACTATCTCAGATACGCAGTATTTT.

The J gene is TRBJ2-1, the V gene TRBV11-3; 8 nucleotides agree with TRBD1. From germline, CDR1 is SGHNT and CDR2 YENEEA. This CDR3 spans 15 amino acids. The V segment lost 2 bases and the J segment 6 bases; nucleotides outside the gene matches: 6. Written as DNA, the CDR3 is TGTGCCAGCAGCTTAACGGGAACAGGGGGCAATGAGCAGTTCTTC. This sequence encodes CASSLTGTGGNEQFF. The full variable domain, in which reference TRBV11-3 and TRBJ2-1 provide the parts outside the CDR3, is EAGVVQSPRYKIIEKKQPVAFWCNPISGHNTLYWYLQNLGQGPELLIRYENEEAVDDSQLPKDRFSAERLKGVDSTLKIQPAELGDSAVYLCASSLTGTGGNEQFFGPGTRLTVL.

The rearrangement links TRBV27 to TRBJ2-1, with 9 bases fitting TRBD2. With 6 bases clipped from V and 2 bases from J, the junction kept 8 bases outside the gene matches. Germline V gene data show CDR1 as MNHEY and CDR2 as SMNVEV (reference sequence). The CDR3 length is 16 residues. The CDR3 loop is CASSTTSGPAYNEQFF. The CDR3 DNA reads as TGTGCCAGCAGCACTACTAGCGGGCCTGCCTACAATGAGCAGTTCTTC.

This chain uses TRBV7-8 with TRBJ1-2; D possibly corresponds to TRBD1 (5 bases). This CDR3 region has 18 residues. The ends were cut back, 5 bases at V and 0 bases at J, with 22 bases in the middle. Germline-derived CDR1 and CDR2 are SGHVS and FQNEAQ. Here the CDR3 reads CASSQVVIQGGTNYGYTF. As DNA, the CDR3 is TGTGCCAGCAGCCAAGTGGTGATCCAGGGAGGAACTAACTATGGCTACACCTTC.